This TCR beta chain appears in the sequencing data of a study of blood T cell repertoires in COVID-19. Clones were sequenced by immunoSEQ multiplex PCR, and TCRdb holds only the in-frame ones, with some missing. This table has fewer than 300,000 clones, 88% appearing once. Trimming left V 5 bases short and J 0 bases short, with 11 bases between. The CDR3 totals 15 residues. Germline V gives CDR1 SGHNT, CDR2 YENEEA. This clone was detected only once. The chain links TRBV11-3 to TRBJ1-3; a weak D match, TRBD1 (5 bases). The source material was peripheral blood. The clonotype was recovered from a woman aged 25 to 39 with acute or convalescent COVID-19. The DNA of the CDR3 is TGTGCCAGCAGCCCTCAGACAGACTCTGGAAACACCATATATTTT. This encodes CASSPQTDSGNTIYF.